A single sample is the source of the 21 T cell receptor beta chains below, sequenced in a study of blood T cell repertoires in COVID-19. Libraries were prepared by immunoSEQ multiplex PCR; TCRdb keeps only in-frame clonotypes and omits some of them. The sample shows some 76,000 clones, approximately 80% of them seen only once. Sequencing was carried out using peripheral blood. Source of these receptors: a man aged 50 to 60 with acute or convalescent COVID-19.

The rearrangement joins TRBV28 to TRBJ1-5; 7 nucleotides match TRBD1. Germline trimming cut 6 bases from V and 6 bases from J; bases unmatched to any gene: 11. CDR1 MDHEN and CDR2 SYDVKM come from the germline V gene. This CDR3 spans 15 amino acids. The DNA for the CDR3 is TGTGCCAGCAGAAGCAGGGGGAGAGCGGGTCAGCCCCAGCATTTT. It is translated as CASRSRGRAGQPQHF. Full variable domain (rest looked up from reference TRBV28 and TRBJ1-5): DVKVTQSSRYLVKRTGEKVFLECVQDMDHENMFWYRQDPGLGLRLIYFSYDVKMKEKGDIPEGYSVSREKKERFSLILESASTNQTSMYLCASRSRGRAGQPQHFGDGTRLSIL.

This rearrangement joins TRBV5-4 to TRBJ2-7; no definite D call. CDR1 SGHNT and CDR2 YYREEE come from the germline V gene (reference sequence). The length of the CDR3 is 13 residues. V was trimmed by 0 bases and J by 6 bases, leaving 10 bases between them. CDR3 in DNA: TGTGCCAGCAGCTTGGCCCCCACGGGCGAGCAGTACTTC. Protein product: CASSLAPTGEQYF.

This sequence joins TRBV6-5 and TRBJ1-2; 7 nucleotides agree with TRBD1. The CDR3 contains 14 residues. Germline CDR1 MNHEY, CDR2 SVGAGI. The V gene end was trimmed by 5 bases and the J gene end by 5 bases; junction bases not matched to a gene: 8. The CDR3 here is CASSRGQLPYGYTF. The DNA of the CDR3 is TGTGCCAGCAGTCGGGGACAGCTCCCGTATGGCTACACCTTC.

The table lists this clone with a few counts. J is TRBJ2-5 and V is TRBV10-3; D may be TRBD2 (6 bases). CDR1 is ENHRY and CDR2 is SYGVKD in the germline V gene. V gave up 5 bases and J gave up 0 bases, with 7 bases separating them. The CDR3 totals 13 residues. The CDR3, as DNA: TGTGCCATCAGTAGCGGGTACCAAGAGACCCAGTACTTC. It codes for CAISSGYQETQYF.

The rearrangement uses TRBV29-1 and TRBJ2-1, with 8 bases fitting TRBD1. The V gene's germline CDR1 is SQVTM and CDR2 ANQGSEA. This CDR3 has 14 residues. V lost 4 bases, J lost 8 bases, and 10 bases stayed unmatched. CDR3 amino acids: CSVVARGRMDEQFF. The DNA of the CDR3 is TGCAGCGTTGTTGCCAGGGGGCGGATGGATGAGCAGTTCTTC.

This clone was observed a single time. The chain couples TRBV18 to TRBJ1-1; TRBD1 matches at 7 bases. Per germline, CDR1 KGHSH and CDR2 LQKENI. J gave up 1 base and V 2 bases, and 4 bases lay outside the gene matches. The CDR3 is made up of 15 amino acids. CDR3: CASSPTDRQNTEAFF. The DNA of the CDR3 is TGTGCCAGCTCACCAACGGACAGGCAGAACACTGAAGCTTTCTTT.

The genes are TRBV20-1 and TRBJ1-5, with TRBD1 as a possible D gene (6 bases). From germline, CDR1 is DFQATT and CDR2 SNEGSKA (reference sequence). The germline V and J ends were trimmed by 3 bases and 4 bases, with 10 bases remaining between them. The CDR3 runs to 13 residues. CDR3 nucleotides: TGCAGTGCTAGTGGTCAGGGGAATCAGCCCCAGCATTTT. This encodes CSASGQGNQPQHF.

This rearrangement joins TRBV11-1 to TRBJ1-1; TRBD1 might be the D (5 bases). Trimming removed 5 bases from V and 0 bases from J, with 13 bases in between. This CDR3 spans 15 amino acids. Germline lookup yields CDR1 SGHAT and CDR2 FQDESV (reference sequence). CDR3 sequence: CASSPVRGLNTEAFF. CDR3 DNA sequence: TGTGCCAGCAGCCCGGTTCGGGGGTTGAACACTGAAGCTTTCTTT.

On this clone: This specimen includes other DNA sequences encoding the same CDR3. V is TRBV7-3 and J is TRBJ2-5; TRBD1 matches 8 bases. The CDR3 is 15 amino acids. J gave up 5 bases and V 5 bases, and 10 bases lay outside the gene matches. Germline V gives CDR1 SGHTA, CDR2 FQGTGA. In DNA, the CDR3 is TGTGCCAGCAGCCCACGGGCAGGGGGCTATGAGACCCAGTACTTC. It translates to CASSPRAGGYETQYF. Full variable domain (outside the CDR3, taken from reference TRBV7-3 and TRBJ2-5): GAGVSQTPSNKVTEKGKYVELRCDPISGHTALYWYRQSLGQGPEFLIYFQGTGAADDSGLPNDRFFAVRPEGSVSTLKIQRTERGDSAVYLCASSPRAGGYETQYFGPGTRLLVL.

The CDR3 region has the DNA TGTGCCAGCAGTTCGCGACAGGGGGGGCACGGGGAGCTGTTTTTT. Its translation: CASSSRQGGHGELFF. The chain combines TRBV27 with TRBJ2-2; TRBD1 aligns across 9 bases. J was trimmed by 7 bases and V by 4 bases; bases with no gene match: 7. This CDR3 has 15 residues. Germline loops: CDR1 MNHEY, CDR2 SMNVEV (reference sequence).

This chain uses TRBV7-9 with TRBJ1-3; D is perhaps TRBD1 (6 bases). V lost 5 bases and J lost 3, with 11 bases in between. The germline V gene encodes CDR1 SEHNR and CDR2 FQNEAQ (reference sequence). This CDR3 has 14 residues. The CDR3 sequence is CASSPDSGGNTIYF. CDR3 nucleotide sequence: TGTGCCAGCAGCCCGGACAGCGGTGGAAACACCATATATTTT.

The CDR3 DNA is TGTGCCAGCAGCCAAGATTGGGTCAGGTCTCGCGAGCAGTACTTC. Protein sequence: CASSQDWVRSREQYF. The V call is TRBV14, the J call TRBJ2-7, with no clear D. This CDR3 is 15 amino acids long. V dropped 0 bases and J dropped 6 bases, with 15 bases sitting between them. CDR1 and CDR2 from the germline V gene are SGHDN and FVKESK. Complete variable domain (other parts from reference TRBV14 and TRBJ2-7): EAGVTQFPSHSVIEKGQTVTLRCDPISGHDNLYWYRRVMGKEIKFLLHFVKESKQDESGMPNNRFLAERTGGTYSTLKVQPAELEDSGVYFCASSQDWVRSREQYFGPGTRLTVT.

This chain connects TRBV9 to TRBJ2-3, with 8 positions matching TRBD1. The trim removed 2 bases at V and 5 bases at J, leaving 13 bases unmatched. The germline V gene encodes CDR1 SGDLS and CDR2 YYNGEE. CDR3 length equals 17 residues. In DNA form, the CDR3 reads TGTGCCAGCAGCGTGGGAGCTCGGCAGGGGGCAAAAGATACGCAGTATTTT. This translates into CASSVGARQGAKDTQYF.

This chain connects TRBV2 to TRBJ1-6; D is ambiguous. Germline V lookup: CDR1 SNHLY, CDR2 FYNNEI. This CDR3 has 15 residues. V gave up 7 bases and J gave up 0 bases, with 10 bases separating them. CDR3 loop: CASKERSSYNSPLHF. DNA for the CDR3: TGTGCCAGCAAGGAAAGGAGCTCCTATAATTCACCCCTCCACTTT.

The V and J genes are TRBV29-1 and TRBJ2-6; tentative D call: TRBD2 (6 bases). The CDR3 is made up of 14 amino acids. Trimming shortened V by 1 base and J by 2 bases, and 6 bases separated the two germline ends. Germline V gene data show CDR1 as SQVTM and CDR2 as ANQGSEA. CDR3 amino acids: CSVEAGAGANVLTF. The CDR3 DNA follows: TGCAGCGTTGAAGCGGGGGCTGGGGCCAACGTCCTGACTTTC.

This clone was detected a few times. This rearrangement joins TRBV2 to TRBJ2-7; 13 bases match TRBD2. From germline, CDR1 is SNHLY and CDR2 FYNNEI. Trimming removed 5 bases from V and 2 bases from J; junction bases left unmatched: 3. The CDR3 spans 15 residues. The chain's CDR3 is CASSSGTSGAYEQYF. The CDR3 DNA is TGTGCCAGCAGTTCCGGGACTAGCGGGGCCTACGAGCAGTACTTC.

The chain combines TRBV9 with TRBJ1-1, with 8 bases fitting TRBD1. The CDR3 is made up of 17 amino acids. Losses at the gene ends were 0 bases for V and 0 bases for J; bases not matched to a gene: 7. Germline V gene data show CDR1 as SGDLS and CDR2 as YYNGEE. The CDR3 bases are TGTGCCAGCAGCGTAGTAGGGGTGGGACAGGTGAACACTGAAGCTTTCTTT. It specifies CASSVVGVGQVNTEAFF.

A few counts support this clone. The V gene is TRBV12-3 or TRBV12-4, the J gene TRBJ1-5; TRBD1 is a possible D gene (5 bases). V was shortened by 6 bases and J by 4 bases, with 7 bases between the two germline ends. CDR3 size: 12 residues. This CDR3 reads CASRRQNQPQHF. The CDR3 coding sequence is TGTGCCAGCAGAAGACAGAATCAGCCCCAGCATTTT.

This clone was detected only once. The V call is TRBV18, the J call TRBJ2-2; tentatively, D is TRBD1 (5 bases). This CDR3 is 16 amino acids long. The germline V gene has CDR1 KGHSH and CDR2 LQKENI. V was shortened by 1 base and J by 3 bases, with 12 bases between the two germline ends. The CDR3 loop is CASSPRQGLDTGELFF. The CDR3 region has the DNA TGTGCCAGCTCACCACGGCAGGGTCTTGACACCGGGGAGCTGTTTTTT.

The chain couples TRBV27 to TRBJ2-7; tentative D call: TRBD1 (6 bases). CDR3 size: 15 residues. The ends were cut back, 6 bases at V and 3 bases at J, with 18 bases in the middle. Looked up from germline, CDR1 is MNHEY and CDR2 is SMNVEV (reference sequence). The CDR3 DNA follows: TGTGCCAGCAGCTCCGGGACACGTCAACTCTACGAGCAGTACTTC. It specifies CASSSGTRQLYEQYF.

The sample holds a few counts of this clone. The chain joins TRBV20-1 to TRBJ1-6; D gene uncertain. V lost 3 bases and J lost 0, with 15 bases in between. Germline V CDR1 and CDR2: DFQATT, SNEGSKA (reference sequence). The CDR3 sequence is 17 residues long. This CDR3 reads CSASSDSLGSYNSPLHF. CDR3 DNA sequence: TGCAGTGCTAGTTCGGACTCTTTGGGCTCCTATAATTCACCCCTCCACTTT.